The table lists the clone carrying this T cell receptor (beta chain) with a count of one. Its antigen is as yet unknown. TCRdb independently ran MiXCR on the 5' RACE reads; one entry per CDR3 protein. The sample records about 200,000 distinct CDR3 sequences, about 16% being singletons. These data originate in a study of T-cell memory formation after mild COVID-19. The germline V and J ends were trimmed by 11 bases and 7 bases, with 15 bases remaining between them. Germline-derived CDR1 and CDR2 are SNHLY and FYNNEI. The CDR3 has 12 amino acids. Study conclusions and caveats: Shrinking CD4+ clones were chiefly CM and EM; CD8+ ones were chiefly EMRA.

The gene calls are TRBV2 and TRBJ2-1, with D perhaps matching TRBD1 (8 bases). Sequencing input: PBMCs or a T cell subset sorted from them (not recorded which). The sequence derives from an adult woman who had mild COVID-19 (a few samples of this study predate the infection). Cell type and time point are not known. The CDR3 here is CASTGGANEQFF. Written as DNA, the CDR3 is TGTGCCTCAACAGGGGGGGCGAATGAGCAGTTCTTC.